The present T cell receptor beta chain was sequenced within a study of blood T cell repertoires in COVID-19. Study-level background: COVID-19 samples collected from the United States, Italy and Spain covered acute and convalescent phases. Sample material is recorded as cDNA or gDNA derived from T cells, B-cell-depleted T cells, or PBMCs.

CDR3 length: 20 amino acids. The J segment lost 2 bases and the V segment lost 0 bases, leaving 13 bases of the junction unmatched. CDR1 LNHNV and CDR2 YYDKDF come from the germline V gene (reference sequence). This clone has a handful of counts. The assay was immunoSEQ multiplex PCR, and TCRdb's table has in-frame clones only and misses some. The sample includes about 260,000 clones, 65% to 90% seen only once; the top ten take approximately 2%. Sequencing was performed on peripheral blood. This TCR was sampled from a man aged 25-40 years with active or convalescent COVID-19. This chain links TRBV15 with TRBJ2-3, with 11 positions matching TRBD2. CDR3 residues: CATSRDAGTSGLSPTDTQYF. Here the CDR3 DNA reads TGTGCCACCAGCAGAGATGCGGGGACTAGCGGATTATCCCCCACAGATACGCAGTATTTT.